What follows are 23 T cell receptor beta chains derived from one specimen sequenced in a study of human T cells and chemical hapten exposure. Each CDR3 protein gets one entry after TCRdb re-called the RACE reads with MiXCR. The repertoire includes about 94,000 distinct CDR3 sequences, approximately 9.3% of them detected once, and 2% to 2.5% sits in the top ten. Time point reported: patch test 2, 6 weeks after DPC sensitization. Stated treatment: therapeutic diphenylcyclopropenone sensitization with weekly scalp DPC. This material consisted of whole blood, taken in connection with sensitization to the hapten diphenylcyclopropenone (DPC). Receptors were obtained from a woman aged 40-49 years with alopecia areata. Some clones in this sample may be carry-over from other donors' samples.

The rearrangement joins TRBV11-2 to TRBJ2-7; D might be TRBD2 (6 bases). Between the trimmed V and J ends, which lost 1 base and 3 bases, there was a span of 13 bases. The germline V gene has CDR1 SGHAT and CDR2 FQNNGV. The CDR3 runs 15 residues. The CDR3 bases are TGTGCCAGCAGCTTAGCCTGGGACTCCCTCTACGAGCAGTACTTC. Translation: CASSLAWDSLYEQYF. The entire variable domain, with the rest obtained from reference TRBV11-2 and TRBJ2-7, is as follows: EAGVAQSPRYKIIEKRQSVAFWCNPISGHATLYWYQQILGQGPKLLIQFQNNGVVDDSQLPKDRFSAERLKGVDSTLKIQPAKLEDSAVYLCASSLAWDSLYEQYFGPGTRLTVT.

This clonotype was recorded many times. The chain is built from TRBV20-1 and TRBJ2-4; D gene uncertain. The CDR3 extends over 10 amino acids. V lost 3 bases and J lost 7, with 4 bases in between. Germline loops: CDR1 DFQATT, CDR2 SNEGSKA (reference sequence). The CDR3: CSASLNIQYF. Here the CDR3 DNA reads TGCAGTGCTAGCCTGAACATTCAGTACTTC.

At least ten counts were recorded for this clonotype. The DNA for the CDR3 is TGTGCCAGCAGCAAAGTTTTAAGTAGCGGGAGTGGGGATGAGCAGTTCTTC. It specifies CASSKVLSSGSGDEQFF. The chain joins TRBV21-1 to TRBJ2-1; the D call TRBD2 from the table was never checked on the DNA. TRBV21-1 is a documented pseudogene. The CDR3 sequence is 17 residues long.

This clonotype was seen ten or more times. The CDR3 DNA is TGTGCCAGCTCTCCCTGGACTAGCGGAGCTAAAGAGACCCAGTACTTC. It encodes CASSPWTSGAKETQYF. This chain joins TRBV25-1 and TRBJ2-5, with 10 positions matching TRBD2. The V segment lost 8 bases and the J segment 3 bases; nucleotides outside the gene matches: 12. The length of the CDR3 is 16 residues. From germline, CDR1 is MGHDK and CDR2 SYGVNS.

In this sample, this clonotype turned up many times. The chain combines TRBV6-2 or TRBV6-3 with TRBJ1-5, with 10 bases aligning to TRBD1. CDR1 and CDR2 (germline): MNHEY, SVGEGT. The CDR3 covers 14 residues. With 4 bases clipped from V and 6 bases from J, the junction kept 3 bases outside the gene matches. This CDR3 is CASSFGQGVQPQHF. Here the CDR3 DNA reads TGTGCCAGCAGTTTTGGACAGGGGGTTCAGCCCCAGCATTTT.

The CDR3 region is CASSPPWGDNEQFF. In DNA, the CDR3 is TGTGCCAGCAGCCCACCGTGGGGGGACAATGAGCAGTTCTTC. This chain connects TRBV3-1 to TRBJ2-1; a weak D match, TRBD2 (6 bases). Trimming took 4 bases from V and 5 from J, leaving 12 bases between them. In germline, CDR1 is LGHDT, CDR2 YNNKEL (reference sequence). The CDR3 length is 14 residues.

This clonotype was observed at least ten times. CDR3 amino acids: CASSLDGGGINHEQFF. The DNA for the CDR3 is TGTGCCAGCAGCTTGGATGGAGGGGGTATTAACCATGAGCAGTTCTTC. The gene calls are TRBV5-5 and TRBJ2-1; D could derive from TRBD1 or TRBD2 (6 bases each). The CDR3 consists of 16 residues. V shed 0 bases and J shed 8 bases, with 18 bases lying between them. The V gene's germline CDR1 is SGHKS and CDR2 YYEKEE (reference sequence).

The rearrangement uses TRBV7-2 and TRBJ2-7; D remains ambiguous. Germline V gene data show CDR1 as SGHTA and CDR2 as FQGNSA. Deletions cut 4 bases from V and 9 bases from J, with 13 bases between. CDR3 length equals 12 residues. CDR3 amino acids: CASSSLEIGQYF. The DNA of the CDR3 is TGTGCCAGCAGCTCCCTGGAGATCGGGCAGTACTTC.

In its sample, this clonotype was seen many times. The chain carries TRBV29-1 and TRBJ2-2, with D possibly being TRBD1 (5 bases). The germline V gene encodes CDR1 SQVTM and CDR2 ANQGSEA. V was trimmed by 5 bases and J by 1 base, leaving 11 bases between them. The CDR3 totals 14 residues. For the CDR3, the DNA is TGCAGCGTTTACGGACAAGAGAACACCGGGGAGCTGTTTTTT. This gives the protein CSVYGQENTGELFF.

V and J are TRBV7-2 and TRBJ2-7; no reliable D call. The V and J ends lost 5 bases and 3 bases respectively, with 11 bases between them. The CDR3 length is 13 residues. The germline V gene has CDR1 SGHTA and CDR2 FQGNSA. Here the CDR3 reads CASSRTKIYEQYF. In nucleotides, the CDR3 is TGTGCCAGCAGCCGCACTAAGATCTACGAGCAGTACTTC.

The rearrangement uses TRBV5-1 and TRBJ2-7; D unresolved. The V end was cut by 0 bases, the J end by 0 bases, with 13 bases between. The CDR3 consists of 16 residues. Germline CDR1 reads SGHRS; CDR2 reads YFSETQ. CDR3 amino acids: CASSLEGYRSSYEQYF. In nucleotides, the CDR3 is TGCGCCAGCAGCTTGGAGGGCTATCGGAGCTCCTACGAGCAGTACTTC.

V gene TRBV5-1 combines with J gene TRBJ2-5; 9 positions match TRBD1. Trimming at V came to 4 bases and at J to 1 base, leaving 5 bases not matched to a gene. The CDR3 loop spans 15 amino acids. Germline V gene lookup returns CDR1 SGHRS and CDR2 YFSETQ. CDR3 nucleotide sequence: TGCGCCAGCAGCAGCACAGGGGGCCTCCAAGAGACCCAGTACTTC. Translated: CASSSTGGLQETQYF.

As to this clonotype: One end of the junction fails to match germline, which may point to a read error. This chain uses TRBV18 with TRBJ1-5; D perhaps matches TRBD1 (5 bases). The CDR3 is 16 residues long. Germline V gene data show CDR1 as KGHSH and CDR2 as LQKENI. In DNA form, the CDR3 reads TGTGCCAGCTCACCAGTCGGAAGGGGAGGCAATCCGCCCCAGCATTTT. Residues: CASSPVGRGGNPPQHF.

In its sample, this clonotype was seen a few times. V gene TRBV6-5 combines with J gene TRBJ2-3; 8 positions agree with TRBD1. Looked up from germline, CDR1 is MNHEY and CDR2 is SVGAGI. The CDR3 totals 16 residues. The V and J ends lost 2 bases and 0 bases, in that order; junction bases with no gene match: 4. CDR3: CASSYRTGWSTDTQYF. Written as DNA, the CDR3 is TGTGCCAGCAGTTACCGGACAGGGTGGAGCACAGATACGCAGTATTTT.

This clonotype came up a few times. The chain is built from TRBV20-1 and TRBJ1-1; 11 positions match TRBD1. The CDR3 contains 16 residues. V lost 1 base and J lost 5; bases outside the gene matches: 9. Germline lookup yields CDR1 DFQATT and CDR2 SNEGSKA (reference sequence). CDR3 in DNA: TGCAGTGCTAGAGGGACAGGGGGCACGGGTGGGACTGAAGCTTTCTTT. Encoded protein: CSARGTGGTGGTEAFF.

This clonotype occurred a few times. The gene calls are TRBV5-1 and TRBJ2-7; D is undetermined. Per the germline V gene, CDR1 is SGHRS and CDR2 is YFSETQ. V was pared by 1 base and J by 0 bases, with 11 bases between. The CDR3 has 15 amino acids. CDR3 coding DNA: TGCGCCAGCAGCTTGCTCTCCGATCTCTCCTACGAGCAGTACTTC. It is translated as CASSLLSDLSYEQYF.

The sample holds a few counts of this clonotype. A read error may account for a junction end that differs from germline. The chain joins TRBV2 to TRBJ1-2, with a weak D call TRBD1 (5 bases). The CDR3 has 11 amino acids. Looked up from germline, CDR1 is SNHLY and CDR2 is FYNNEI. The CDR3 is CASSEGGHVPF. The CDR3, as DNA: TGTGCCAGCAGTGAAGGTGGACACGTACCCTTC. Supplemented by reference TRBV2 and TRBJ1-2, the full variable domain reads EPEVTQTPSHQVTQMGQEVILRCVPISNHLYFYWYRQILGQKVEFLVSFYNNEISEKSEIFDDQFSVERPDGSNFTLKIRSTKLEDSAMYFCASSEGGHVPFGSGTRLTVV.

Ten or more counts support this clonotype. The chain has TRBV10-3 and TRBJ2-3, with D unresolved. V dropped 1 base and J dropped 1 base, with 9 bases sitting between them. CDR1 ENHRY and CDR2 SYGVKD come from the germline V gene. There are 15 residues in the CDR3. The CDR3 loop is CAISEYSDGTDTQYF. CDR3 nucleotides: TGTGCCATCAGTGAGTACTCCGATGGCACAGATACGCAGTATTTT.

This clonotype was observed many times. The J gene is TRBJ2-3, the V gene TRBV28; 9 nucleotides match TRBD2. Germline CDR1 is MDHEN and CDR2 is SYDVKM. With V trimmed by 7 bases and J by 3 bases, 17 bases remained unmatched. The length of the CDR3 is 18 residues. Here the CDR3 DNA reads TGTGCCAGCACCTCAGTTTACCTGGCGGGAGGGGGTACAGATACGCAGTATTTT. Protein: CASTSVYLAGGGTDTQYF.

This clonotype was picked up many times. The chain carries TRBV5-5 and TRBJ2-2; D remains ambiguous. V shed 0 bases and J shed 7 bases, with 4 bases lying between them. Germline V CDR1 and CDR2: SGHKS, YYEKEE (reference sequence). The CDR3 runs to 12 residues. The CDR3: CASSLAFGELFF. The DNA of the CDR3 is TGTGCCAGCAGCTTGGCGTTCGGGGAGCTGTTTTTT.

The chain recombines TRBV10-3 with TRBJ2-7; the D is unclear. Looked up from germline, CDR1 is ENHRY and CDR2 is SYGVKD. V lost 6 bases, J lost 0 bases, and 3 bases lay in between. The CDR3 covers 11 residues. The CDR3 is CAISHSYEQYF. The CDR3, as DNA: TGTGCCATCAGCCACTCCTACGAGCAGTACTTC.

The V call is TRBV6-1, the J call TRBJ1-3; D might be TRBD1 (6 bases). CDR1 MNHNS and CDR2 SASEGT come from the germline V gene. V was cut by 2 bases and J by 9 bases, with 20 bases left in between. This CDR3 comprises 16 residues. The chain's CDR3 is CASSETVGAPGVTIYF. For the CDR3, the DNA is TGTGCCAGCAGTGAAACGGTGGGGGCGCCGGGAGTCACCATATATTTT.

The chain carries TRBV29-1 and TRBJ2-2; 11 bases align to TRBD2. CDR1 SQVTM and CDR2 ANQGSEA come from the germline V gene. The CDR3 length is 16 residues. V trimming: 7 bases; J trimming: 2 bases; junction bases outside the gene matches: 9. CDR3 DNA sequence: TGCAGCGCTGCCAAGACTAGCGGGATTAACACCGGGGAGCTGTTTTTT. This gives the protein CSAAKTSGINTGELFF.